This TCR beta chain was profiled in a study of shared clonotypes between healthy human individuals. As for the study in general: The study drew on two women and a few men aged 18 to 49 as donors.

General study points: Tissue TCR repertoires likely differ from these blood-only repertoires. Lower generation probabilities were found for non-shared clonotypes than for those shared by all four donors.

Concerning this clone itself: What it binds is unknown.

Per the germline V gene, CDR1 is LNHNV and CDR2 is YYDKDF (reference sequence). Trimming removed 0 bases from V and 7 bases from J, with 21 bases in between. There are 17 residues in the CDR3. Donors were Caucasian adults residing in Nashville, Tennessee, USA. This table comes from immunoSEQ multiplex PCR, and its TCRdb copy is limited to in-frame clones, with some not included. The sample shows 400,000 to 600,000 clones, approximately 95% of them seen only once. Sequencing used naive CD4+ T cells sorted from blood. The subset is: CD45RA+ positively selected. The clonotype originates from a woman aged 25 to 39 in good health. The J gene is TRBJ1-2, the V gene TRBV15, with D possibly TRBD1 on 6 matching bases. CDR3 DNA: TGTGCCACCAGCAGAGAACGGCCCCGGGCAGGGGAGGGTGGCTACACCTTC. Amino acids: CATSRERPRAGEGGYTF.